A single sample is the source of the 17 T cell receptor beta chains below, sequenced in a study of early T cells in non-severe SARS-CoV-2 infection. TCRdb re-called the 5' RACE reads with MiXCR, one entry per CDR3 protein. Of tens of thousands of distinct CDR3 sequences listed, around 6.3% were seen once; the top ten hold more than 20%. The starting material was whole blood, obtained at baseline. Source of these receptors: an adult who was a healthcare worker with PCR-confirmed SARS-CoV-2 infection or an uninfected control (not recorded which).

This clonotype has ten or more counts. This sequence joins TRBV6-5 and TRBJ2-1; D gene ambiguous. CDR1 is MNHEY, CDR2 SVGAGI, per germline. This CDR3 spans 13 amino acids. Deletions cut 4 bases from V and 3 bases from J, with 7 bases between. The CDR3 coding sequence is TGTGCCAGCAGTTCCCCCCTCTACAATGAGCAGTTCTTC. This gives the protein CASSSPLYNEQFF.

This clonotype has just a few counts. The chain's CDR3 is CASSLSIGPTDTQYF. In DNA form, the CDR3 reads TGTGCCAGCAGCTTATCCATCGGACCCACAGATACGCAGTATTTT. The rearrangement links TRBV11-2 to TRBJ2-3; D ambiguous. The V gene's germline CDR1 is SGHAT and CDR2 FQNNGV. Trimming pared 2 bases from V and 2 bases from J, leaving 11 bases between. This CDR3 has 15 residues.

This clonotype occurred many times. The chain is built from TRBV12-3 or TRBV12-4 and TRBJ1-4, with D tentatively TRBD1 (6 bases). Trimming shortened V by 5 bases and J by 0 bases, and 10 bases separated the two germline ends. The CDR3 runs to 15 residues. In DNA, the CDR3 is TGTGCCAGCAGTACGTCAGGGGCAACTAATGAAAAACTGTTTTTT. As protein: CASSTSGATNEKLFF.

This clonotype was counted many times. The chain is built from TRBV7-2 and TRBJ2-5; maybe TRBD2 (5 bases). The germline CDR1 and CDR2 sequences are SGHTA and FQGNSA. The ends were cut back, 4 bases at V and 5 bases at J, with 11 bases in the middle. The length of the CDR3 is 13 residues. The CDR3 DNA follows: TGTGCCAGCAGCTCAAGGTCGGGGGAGACCCAGTACTTC. It yields the protein CASSSRSGETQYF.

This clonotype has at least ten counts. The genes are TRBV4-1 and TRBJ2-2, with 7 bases aligning to TRBD1. V was pared by 1 base and J by 1 base, with 9 bases of the junction left unmatched. Germline V gene lookup returns CDR1 MGHRA and CDR2 YSYEKL. CDR3 size: 18 residues. CDR3 in amino acids: CASSQALGQSGNTGELFF. CDR3 DNA sequence: TGCGCCAGCAGCCAAGCTTTGGGACAGAGCGGGAACACCGGGGAGCTGTTTTTT.

In its sample, this clonotype was seen a few times. The chain is built from TRBV2 and TRBJ2-7, with D possibly being TRBD1 (6 bases). V shed 7 bases and J shed 5 bases, with 9 bases lying between them. The CDR3 extends over 11 amino acids. The germline V gene has CDR1 SNHLY and CDR2 FYNNEI. For the CDR3, the DNA is TGTGCCAGCACAGGACAGCACGAGCAGTACTTC. This translates into CASTGQHEQYF.

This clonotype showed up just a few times. The J gene is TRBJ2-1, the V gene TRBV6-2 or TRBV6-3; D tentatively fits TRBD1 or TRBD2 (6 bases each). V was shortened by 6 bases and J by 0 bases, with 18 bases between the two germline ends. CDR1 is MNHEY and CDR2 is SVGEGT in the germline V gene. The length of the CDR3 is 17 residues. CDR3 residues: CASSRQGRGVSYNEQFF. The CDR3 region has the DNA TGTGCCAGCAGCCGCCAGGGGCGCGGGGTCTCCTACAATGAGCAGTTCTTC.

This rearrangement joins TRBV2 to TRBJ2-3; the D is unclear. The CDR3 spans 13 residues. V was pared by 7 bases and J by 2 bases, with 10 bases between. The germline V gene encodes CDR1 SNHLY and CDR2 FYNNEI. The CDR3 here is CASKSPSTDTQYF. The CDR3 DNA is TGTGCCAGCAAAAGCCCTTCCACAGATACGCAGTATTTT.

This clonotype was counted at least ten times. The rearrangement joins TRBV12-5 to TRBJ1-5, with TRBD1 identical over 9 bases. The CDR3 has 15 residues. Germline trimming cut 6 bases from V and 1 base from J; bases unmatched to any gene: 4. Per the germline V gene, CDR1 is LGHNT and CDR2 is FRNRAP. CDR3 bases: TGTGCTAGTGGCCGACAGGGGGAAAGCAATCAGCCCCAGCATTTT. Translating it yields CASGRQGESNQPQHF.

The CDR3 sequence is CASSSPGRTYGYTF. CDR3 nucleotide sequence: TGTGCCAGCAGTTCCCCCGGCCGCACCTATGGCTACACCTTC. This chain connects TRBV28 to TRBJ1-2; no firm D call. This CDR3 contains 14 residues. V dropped 4 bases and J dropped 4 bases, with 13 bases sitting between them. Germline assignment: CDR1 MDHEN and CDR2 SYDVKM.

The V call is TRBV4-2, the J call TRBJ2-7; TRBD1 matches at 9 bases. Germline V gives CDR1 LGHNA, CDR2 YNFKEQ. V shed 1 base, J shed 6 bases, and the junction held 7 bases outside the gene matches. CDR3 length: 15 residues. Written as DNA, the CDR3 is TGTGCCAGCAGCCAAGTCGGGACAGGGAGCCGCGAGCAGTACTTC. Its translation: CASSQVGTGSREQYF.

Many counts were recorded for this clonotype. The CDR3 reads CASSAGDSPYNEQFF. In nucleotides, the CDR3 is TGTGCCAGCAGCGCGGGGGACAGCCCTTACAATGAGCAGTTCTTC. The chain links TRBV5-8 to TRBJ2-1; TRBD1 or TRBD2 may be the D gene (7 bases each). V lost 4 bases and J lost 4, with 15 bases in between. This CDR3 is built from 15 residues. Germline lookup yields CDR1 SGHTS and CDR2 YDEGEE.

This clonotype has only a few counts. CDR3 residues: CSVEGPDRQVGELFF. The CDR3 nucleotides are TGCAGCGTTGAAGGACCGGACCGTCAGGTCGGGGAGCTGTTTTTT. The chain is built from TRBV29-1 and TRBJ2-2; unclear D gene. CDR3 length: 15 residues. V lost 1 base to trimming and J lost 7 bases, with 16 bases between them. Germline loops: CDR1 SQVTM, CDR2 ANQGSEA.

The sample holds many counts of this clonotype. This chain connects TRBV4-3 to TRBJ2-7; D is unclear. With 0 bases removed from V and 7 bases from J, the gap between germline ends came to 10 bases. The CDR3 is made up of 13 amino acids. Looked up from germline, CDR1 is LGHNA and CDR2 is YSLEER. The CDR3 loop is CASSQDGWGEQYF. The DNA for the CDR3 is TGCGCCAGCAGCCAAGACGGGTGGGGAGAGCAGTACTTC.

The table lists this clonotype with many counts. The chain recombines TRBV20-1 with TRBJ2-3; 7 bases map to TRBD2. Germline trimming cut 3 bases from V and 3 bases from J; bases unmatched to any gene: 6. CDR1 and CDR2 (germline): DFQATT, SNEGSKA (reference sequence). The CDR3 runs 14 residues. The CDR3 sequence: CSASVASGTDTQYF. DNA of the CDR3: TGCAGTGCTAGTGTTGCTAGCGGAACAGATACGCAGTATTTT.

This clonotype was seen repeatedly, ten times or more. V usage is TRBV30 and J usage is TRBJ1-3; the D gene is possibly TRBD1 (5 bases). CDR1 GTSNPN and CDR2 SVGIG come from the germline V gene (reference sequence). The CDR3 loop spans 13 amino acids. V gave up 4 bases and J gave up 4 bases, with 11 bases separating them. CDR3 coding DNA: TGTGCCTGGAAAGTGACAGCGGGAAACACCATATATTTT. It codes for CAWKVTAGNTIYF.

This clonotype was detected many times. This rearrangement joins TRBV7-3 to TRBJ2-1; either TRBD1 or TRBD2 may fit D (5 bases each). The V end lost 6 bases, the J end lost 3 bases, and 15 bases lay between the germline ends. Germline CDR1 is SGHTA and CDR2 is FQGTGA. This CDR3 has 15 residues. CDR3 in DNA: TGTGCCAGCAGTGTCGTCGGGGCCAGCTACAATGAGCAGTTCTTC. Translated, it gives CASSVVGASYNEQFF.